This T cell receptor beta chain was observed in a study of CD8 T cells in Susac syndrome. Study conclusions and caveats: An acknowledgment was made by the study that its TCR sequencing and HLA analysis involved relatively few individuals.

V trimming: 2 bases; J trimming: 9 bases; junction bases outside the gene matches: 10. Germline V gives CDR1 KGHDR, CDR2 SFDVKD. CDR3 length: 16 amino acids. The authors reverse transcribed roughly 0.5 to 1 ug RNA with random hexamers. TCR beta CDR3 was amplified by immunoSEQ covering 54 Vbeta and 13 Jbeta. TCRdb passed the immunoSEQ multiplex PCR reads through MiXCR, listing each CDR3 protein once. The sample shows roughly 150,000 distinct CDR3 sequences, roughly 94% of them seen only once. Concerning this clonotype: Its antigen is not known.

CD8+ and CD4+ T cells taken from blood had their TCR beta sequenced. Treatment-naive patients with stable or active relapsing-remitting disease were the multiple sclerosis controls. The sequence derives from a human donor with multiple sclerosis. Input material: CD8+ T cells from PBMCs. The chain employs TRBV24-1 and TRBJ2-1; TRBD1 matches at 9 bases. The chain's CDR3 is CATSDSTGGRRGEQFF. CDR3 DNA: TGTGCCACCAGTGATTCCACAGGGGGCCGTAGAGGTGAGCAGTTCTTC.